Given below is one T cell receptor beta chain in context. Its antigen is not yet known. Base-call qualities are not available, and no considerably larger clone is one nucleotide away. The data originate from a study of cytomegalovirus exposure and HLA in healthy donors (dated by TCRdb to the late 2010s). Study-level background: An earlier analysis of several hundred of the donors reported 276 Gb of sequence data and 120 million or so unique TCR beta sequences from 150 million to 200 million T cells. An early release covering 550 to 650 HLA-typed donors comprised 250 to 350 gigabases of sequencing data and 85 million to 100 million unique TCR sequences. The genetic ancestry cluster associated with self-reported Caucasian donors included 70% to 85% of the approximately 410 genotyped donors. The study was designed to test whether signatures of past pathogen exposure could be identified by cataloging public T cell receptors. The T cell repertoires of roughly 660 subjects were profiled by immunosequencing and related to cytomegalovirus serostatus. Along with the approximately 650-subject first cohort, a separate validation cohort of over a hundred different subjects was used. The study combined high-throughput TCR immunosequencing, statistical association of individual TCRs with disease status, and machine learning to predict cytomegalovirus infection status. A later analysis re-examined previously published TCR beta repertoires from more than 600 donors and added high-resolution HLA genotyping to investigate patterns of TCR occurrence. Rather than drawing on any new phenotypic data, the later analysis identified candidate immune exposures from TCR beta sequences and the way those sequences occurred across donors. An earlier analysis of 587 of the donors used high-throughput TCR beta sequencing to judge whether each TCR beta V gene segment behaved as functional or pseudogenic. Alongside the repertoire data, information on donor age, sex, ethnicity and CMV serostatus was compiled. Genome-wide SNP genotypes for about 65% of the roughly 670 donors were used in a later genetic analysis, which treated that subset as a discovery cohort. All discovery cohort repertoires had been generated on a single sequencing platform. HLA typing covered class I and class II loci at four-digit resolution. Typing coverage varied by locus: about 620-630 donors for A, B, C, DRB1 and DQB1; approximately 520 for DQA1; around 610 for DPA1; roughly 450 for DPB1. Four to six DR-DQ haplotypes were handled as single units for association and clustering because linkage in the cohort was strong. Among several hundred genotyped donors of the cohort, an average of around 240,000 unique TCR beta nucleotide sequences was sequenced per donor, of which about 18% were non-productive.

Paper-wide results and their limitations: A further reported finding was that TCR beta sequences accurately predicted the HLA-A and HLA-B alleles for most subjects in the first cohort. The earlier analysis of fewer than 750 of the donors excluded seventeen rarely observed V segments, including chromosome 9 orphons, because counts were too low. In a later analysis, 16,951 TCR beta sequences were associated with specific HLA alleles at a false discovery rate of 0.05. A few of the identified cytomegalovirus-associated TCR beta chains were confirmed in vitro to be specific for cytomegalovirus antigens. A group of highly shared sequence variants was considered likely to be a technical artifact of the sequencing pipeline. The only immune exposure information available for the cohort was CMV serostatus. The 87-base-pair reads could not distinguish some IMGT-functional V segments, including TRBV6-2 and TRBV6-3, so those segments were excluded. Correlated functional status among segregating V segments might be attributable to linkage disequilibrium, but an unknown experimental factor could not be ruled out. While some public TCRs were present in many individuals, most TCR sequences turned up only very rarely across donors. In both the original and validation cohorts, the classifier was reported to diagnose cytomegalovirus status with high specificity and sensitivity. A later genetic analysis associated a missense DCLRE1C variant with V-gene and J-gene trimming of TCR beta chains, and an independent cohort replicated the association. Assigning TCR associations to individual alleles was difficult when HLA alleles, especially DR and DQ, strongly co-occurred. Because HLA typing was missing for some donors at each locus, association tests included only the typed subset. An earlier analysis of roughly 570 of the donors showed that most TCR beta V segments appeared in productive rearrangements either about 87% or about 30% of the time, which broadly matched IMGT annotations. The presence/absence analyses assumed that sequencing depth was roughly uniform across donors, and that assumption may not be true. In the study, 164 TCR beta chains were listed as associated with cytomegalovirus. A later analysis reported that several top co-occurrence clusters appeared linked to parvovirus B19, influenza, CMV and Epstein-Barr virus. In a later genetic analysis, fewer N-insertions in productive TCRs were reported among donors in an Asian-associated ancestry cluster than the 666-donor mean. This cohort had only TCR beta chains sequenced, and the lack of alpha or paired-chain data limited which features could be detected. According to a later analysis, most CMV-associated TCR beta chains appeared to be HLA-restricted, and the HLA associations seemed to be driven largely by CMV exposure. A later analysis found that HLA-associated TCR beta chains were more clonally expanded and had lower generation probabilities than equally common non-associated chains. In a later analysis, TCR association rates were found to vary across HLA loci, with the most associated TCRs seen for DRB1 alleles and the fewest for HLA-C alleles. The authors suggested that the approach could potentially be generalized to other disease states and immunological phenotypes.

Library generation was performed with the immunoSEQ multiplex PCR assay. For the multiplex PCR, a mixture combining 60 forward primers for TCR Vbeta segments and 13 reverse primers for TCR Jbeta segments was used. Amplification of the CDR3 region of rearranged TCR beta genes was performed with a multiplex PCR assay on genomic DNA. Amplified TCR beta libraries were sequenced as 87-base-pair reads on the Illumina HiSeq System. On the authors' methods: In a later analysis, about 80 million unique TCR beta chains were counted across the roughly 670 repertoires, and roughly 10 million of these chains were shared by at least two donors. Raw reads were error-corrected and collapsed into unique sequences by a nearest-neighbor algorithm in which closely related sequences were merged to remove PCR and sequencing errors. To assign V, D and J gene segments, CDR3 sequences were aligned to IMGT reference sequences. For a sequence to be retained, at least a six-nucleotide match to both a V gene segment and a J gene segment was required. A rearrangement was called productive if the CDR3 had no stop codons and remained in frame with V and J, and every other rearrangement was called non-productive. Following IMGT convention, CDR3 was defined as the stretch from the second conserved V-encoded cysteine up to the conserved J-encoded phenylalanine. The earlier analysis of fewer than 750 of the donors excluded sequences that lacked an unambiguous match to a single V gene segment. An earlier analysis of several hundred of the donors called V segments functional above 56.7% productive rearrangements and segregating when the between-donor standard deviation exceeded 5%. A statistical classification framework was built for diagnosing cytomegalovirus status from the catalog of TCR beta chain sequences. V and J gene assignment, in a later analysis, came from comparing TCR nucleotide sequences with IMGT/GENE-DB human TR gene sequences. Using the TCRdist pipeline, a later analysis assigned CDR3 sequences along with most-parsimonious VDJ recombination scenarios. A later analysis defined each TCR beta chain by its CDR3 amino acid sequence plus V-gene family, and excluded reads lacking a unique V-gene family. As a way to deal with suspected cross-contamination and a sequencing artifact, a later analysis dropped approximately 590 nucleotide sequences that were highly shared and had low generation probability. In a later analysis, a clonal expansion index for each public chain was calculated from normalized within-repertoire ranks of inferred template counts. In a later analysis, generation probabilities were computed using a VDJ recombination model fitted to out-of-frame rearrangements, and the results were checked against IGoR. Hypergeometric tests were used in a later analysis to score TCR-TCR, TCR-HLA and TCR-CMV co-occurrence, with a repertoire-size bias correction applied to the TCR pairs. False discovery rates were estimated in a later analysis by permuting HLA or CMV assignments 20 times. A later analysis grouped co-occurring TCRs with DBSCAN, adding TCRdist sequence similarity when clustering within HLA-allele-positive subsets. Repertoires with fewer than 30,000 or more than 120,000 public chains, plus five repertoires with anomalous nucleotide sharing, were excluded from co-occurrence clustering. This is the immuneACCESS table as TCRdb keeps it, with only in-frame sequences that have V and J called. A part of the clones is gone; compared with another copy, unresolved V genes explain less than half, and the rest is unexplained. The V and J calls and the clone size are those of that table, but D and trimming were determined from the DNA. Recorded for this sample are some 210,000 clones; around four fifths of them occurred a single time. The ten largest clonotypes hold less than 4.5% of the sample.

The CDR3 holds 13 amino acids from the cysteine to the phenylalanine. Only CDR3 DNA remains: 39 bases, in frame from the first base. V is pared back by 3 bases and J by 8 bases, with 13 bases lying between the germline termini. Sequences WNHNN (CDR1) and SYGVQD (CDR2) are obtained from the germline V gene (reference sequence). The cohort comprised approximately 700 healthy bone marrow donors. At the time of sampling, all cohort members were nominally healthy, though unrecorded immune exposures were likely present. The donor tested CMV seronegative and was one of the 352 seronegative cohort members. A peripheral blood sample was collected from each donor, and TCR beta sequencing was performed on peripheral blood mononuclear cells. The Qiagen DNeasy Blood Extraction Kit was used to extract genomic DNA from the blood cell samples.

Sequencing used PBMCs. The sequence joins TRBV10-1 to TRBJ1-2, with the D gene uncertain. This TCR derives from a male donor in good health and CMV-seronegative. The nucleotides read TGCGCCAGCAGTGAAATACGAGACGGGGGCTACACCTTC. This yields the protein CASSEIRDGGYTF.